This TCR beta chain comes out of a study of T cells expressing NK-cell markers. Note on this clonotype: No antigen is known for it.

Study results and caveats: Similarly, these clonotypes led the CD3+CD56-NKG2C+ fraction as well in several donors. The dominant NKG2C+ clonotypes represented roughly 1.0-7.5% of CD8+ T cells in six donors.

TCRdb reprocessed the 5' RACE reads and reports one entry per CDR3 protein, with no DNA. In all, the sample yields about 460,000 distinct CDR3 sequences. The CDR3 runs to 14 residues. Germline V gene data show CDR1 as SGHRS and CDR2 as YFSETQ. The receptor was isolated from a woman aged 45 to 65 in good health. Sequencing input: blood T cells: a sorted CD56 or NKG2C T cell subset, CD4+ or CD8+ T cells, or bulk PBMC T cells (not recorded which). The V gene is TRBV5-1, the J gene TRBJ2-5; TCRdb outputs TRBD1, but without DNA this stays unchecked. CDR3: CASRGSASQETQYF.